Below are 8 T cell receptor beta chains sequenced from a single sample in a study of blood T cell repertoires in COVID-19. Profiled with immunoSEQ multiplex PCR; TCRdb holds only in-frame clones, not every one. The repertoire holds approximately 58,000 clones, with about 81% as singletons. Input material: peripheral blood. The receptors come from a man between 60 and 70 years old with COVID-19, enrolled during active disease.

A few counts support this clone. The chain couples TRBV6-6 to TRBJ1-2, with D uncertain. V was trimmed by 5 bases and J by 7 bases, leaving 14 bases between them. Germline V CDR1 and CDR2: MNHNY, SVGAGI (reference sequence). CDR3 length equals 13 residues. The CDR3: CASSPDTGGGYTF. The CDR3 region has the DNA TGTGCCAGCAGTCCAGACACTGGTGGTGGCTACACCTTC.

J is TRBJ2-1 and V is TRBV18; TRBD2 matches at 11 bases. With V trimmed by 6 bases and J by 0 bases, 1 base remained unmatched. This CDR3 spans 15 amino acids. Germline CDR1 KGHSH, CDR2 LQKENI. The CDR3 coding sequence is TGTGCCAGCTCTACTAGCGGGAGCTCCTACAATGAGCAGTTCTTC. Residues: CASSTSGSSYNEQFF.

The CDR3 sequence is CASSPADSKQETQYF. The CDR3 DNA follows: TGCGCCAGCAGCCCTGCGGACAGTAAACAAGAGACCCAGTACTTC. V is TRBV5-1 and J is TRBJ2-5; the D gene is possibly TRBD1 (6 bases). The CDR3 runs to 15 residues. The germline V gene encodes CDR1 SGHRS and CDR2 YFSETQ. V lost 4 bases and J 2 bases, leaving 15 bases between the germline ends.

V and J are TRBV7-2 and TRBJ2-3; possible D gene TRBD2, 5 bases. V was pared by 1 base and J by 1 base, with 9 bases between. The CDR3 has 15 residues. Germline loops: CDR1 SGHTA, CDR2 FQGNSA. CDR3 sequence (DNA): TGTGCCAGCAGCTTAGATGCGGGTCGCACAGATACGCAGTATTTT. This gives the protein CASSLDAGRTDTQYF.

The chain uses TRBV6-5 and TRBJ1-1; D gene ambiguous. CDR1 is MNHEY and CDR2 is SVGAGI in the germline V gene. Trimming pared 6 bases from V and 5 bases from J, leaving 16 bases between. The CDR3 sequence is 14 residues long. CDR3 sequence: CASRTQTAGTEAFF. In DNA, the CDR3 is TGTGCCAGCAGGACCCAGACGGCGGGGACTGAAGCTTTCTTT.

Here the CDR3 DNA reads TGTGCCAGCAGCCAAGAAACAGGTCGCTCACCCCTCCACTTT. It codes for CASSQETGRSPLHF. The chain joins TRBV14 to TRBJ1-6; tentative D call: TRBD1 (5 bases). This CDR3 has 14 residues. V dropped 0 bases and J dropped 10 bases, with 10 bases sitting between them. Germline V gene sequence: CDR1 SGHDN, CDR2 FVKESK.

The chain carries TRBV7-2 and TRBJ1-5, with TRBD1 matching over 9 bases. Germline lookup yields CDR1 SGHTA and CDR2 FQGNSA. The CDR3 has 13 residues. With V trimmed by 6 bases and J by 7 bases, 4 bases remained unmatched. As DNA, the CDR3 is TGTGCCAGCAGTTACAGGGGGCAGCAGCCCCAGCATTTT. It specifies CASSYRGQQPQHF. Drawing the rest from reference TRBV7-2 and TRBJ1-5, the complete variable domain is GAGVSQSPSNKVTEKGKDVELRCDPISGHTALYWYRQSLGQGLEFLIYFQGNSAPDKSGLPSDRFSAERTGGSVSTLTIQRTQQEDSAVYLCASSYRGQQPQHFGDGTRLSIL.

The chain couples TRBV7-9 to TRBJ2-6, with TRBD1 identical over 7 bases. Germline V gene lookup returns CDR1 SEHNR and CDR2 FQNEAQ (reference sequence). Trimming cost V 2 bases and J 3 bases; bases outside gene matches: 10. The CDR3 runs 18 residues. The CDR3 DNA is TGTGCCAGCAGCTTATTTTCGCAGGGGGTTGTTGGGGCCAACGTCCTGACTTTC. Its protein is CASSLFSQGVVGANVLTF.